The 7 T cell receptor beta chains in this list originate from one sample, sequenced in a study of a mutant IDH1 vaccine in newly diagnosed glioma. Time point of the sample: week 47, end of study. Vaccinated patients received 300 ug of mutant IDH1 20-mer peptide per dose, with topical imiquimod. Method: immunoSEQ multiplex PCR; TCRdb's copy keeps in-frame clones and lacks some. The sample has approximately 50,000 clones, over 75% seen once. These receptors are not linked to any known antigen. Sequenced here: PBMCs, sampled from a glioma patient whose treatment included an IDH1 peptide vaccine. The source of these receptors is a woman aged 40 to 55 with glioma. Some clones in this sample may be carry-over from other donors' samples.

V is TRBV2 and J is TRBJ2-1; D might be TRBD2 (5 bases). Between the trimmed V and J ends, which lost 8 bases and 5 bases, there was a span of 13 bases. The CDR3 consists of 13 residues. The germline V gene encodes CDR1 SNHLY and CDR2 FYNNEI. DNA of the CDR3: TGTGCCAGCGGAGGTTCCAAAAACAATGAGCAGTTCTTC. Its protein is CASGGSKNNEQFF.

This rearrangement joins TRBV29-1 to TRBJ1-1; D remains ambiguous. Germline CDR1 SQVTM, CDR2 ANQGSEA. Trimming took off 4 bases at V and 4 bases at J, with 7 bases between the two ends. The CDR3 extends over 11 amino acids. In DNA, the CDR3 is TGCAGCGTTGCTAGCCGCACTGAAGCTTTCTTT. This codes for CSVASRTEAFF.

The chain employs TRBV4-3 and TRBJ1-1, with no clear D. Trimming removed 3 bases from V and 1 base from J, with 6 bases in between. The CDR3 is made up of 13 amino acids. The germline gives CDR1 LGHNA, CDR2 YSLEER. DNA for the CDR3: TGCGCCAGCAGCCAGGGAGAGAACACTGAAGCTTTCTTT. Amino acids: CASSQGENTEAFF.

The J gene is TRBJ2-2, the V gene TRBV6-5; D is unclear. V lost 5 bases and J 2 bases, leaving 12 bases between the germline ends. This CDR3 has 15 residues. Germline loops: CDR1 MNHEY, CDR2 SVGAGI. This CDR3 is CASSAPSPNTGELFF. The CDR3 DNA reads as TGTGCCAGCAGTGCCCCGAGTCCAAACACCGGGGAGCTGTTTTTT.

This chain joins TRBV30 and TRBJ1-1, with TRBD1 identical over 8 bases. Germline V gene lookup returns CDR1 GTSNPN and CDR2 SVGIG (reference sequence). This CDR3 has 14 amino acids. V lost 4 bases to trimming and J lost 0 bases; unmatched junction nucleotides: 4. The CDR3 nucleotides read TGTGCCTGGAAGACAGGGGCTGTGAACACTGAAGCTTTCTTT. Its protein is CAWKTGAVNTEAFF.

Here the CDR3 reads CASSVGPSTEQFF. The DNA for the CDR3 is TGTGCCAGCAGCGTAGGTCCCAGCACTGAGCAGTTCTTC. The chain recombines TRBV9 with TRBJ2-1; D uncertain. This CDR3 spans 13 amino acids. Trimming cost V 0 bases and J 9 bases, with 10 bases left between them. Germline lookup yields CDR1 SGDLS and CDR2 YYNGEE.

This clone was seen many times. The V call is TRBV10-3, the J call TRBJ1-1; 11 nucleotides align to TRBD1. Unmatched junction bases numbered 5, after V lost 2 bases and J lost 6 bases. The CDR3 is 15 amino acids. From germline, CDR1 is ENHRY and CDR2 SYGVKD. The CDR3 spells CAISEPGQGGPEAFF. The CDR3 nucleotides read TGTGCCATCAGTGAGCCGGGACAGGGGGGCCCTGAAGCTTTCTTT.